This TCR beta chain appears in the sequencing data of a study of cytomegalovirus exposure and HLA in healthy donors. 13 Jbeta primers and 60 Vbeta primers were used for the PCR. Profiled with immunoSEQ multiplex PCR; TCRdb holds only in-frame clones, not every one. The sample includes some 160,000 clones, around 74% of them seen just once. This CDR3 is 14 amino acids long. CDR1 is SGHRS and CDR2 is YFSETQ in the germline V gene. V gave up 0 bases and J gave up 4 bases, with 8 bases separating them. V is TRBV5-1 and J is TRBJ1-3; a possible D gene is TRBD1 (6 bases). The specimen was PBMCs. The receptor comes from a woman under 40 in good health and CMV-seronegative. CDR3 bases: TGCGCCAGCAGCTTGGGACAGGTCGGAAACACCATATATTTT. Amino acids: CASSLGQVGNTIYF.